This record looks at one T cell receptor beta chain sequence and its context. Its antigen is currently unknown. Libraries were prepared by immunoSEQ multiplex PCR; TCRdb keeps only in-frame clonotypes and omits some of them. The sample shows 50,000 to 75,000 clones, around 88% of them seen only once. V shed 9 bases, J shed 1 base, and the junction held 2 bases outside the gene matches. Germline V gene lookup returns CDR1 MNHNY and CDR2 SVGAGI (reference sequence). This CDR3 comprises 12 residues. These data originate in a study of PD-1 blockade in mismatch repair-deficient tumors. Study-level findings and limits: Rapid post-treatment expansion, then contraction, generally preceding radiologic response, marked tumor-resident clones.

PCR or immunohistochemistry showed mismatch repair deficiency in every enrolled patient. TCRs were sequenced from a few patients responding to pembrolizumab. The rearrangement joins TRBV6-6 to TRBJ1-2, with TRBD1 matching over 7 bases. Specimen: peripheral blood, collected 52 weeks after starting pembrolizumab. The receptor was isolated from an adult with mismatch repair-deficient cancer. CDR3 nucleotides: TGTGCCAGTGGGGACAGTAACTATGGCTACACCTTC. Translation gives CASGDSNYGYTF.